A single sample gave rise to the 12 T cell receptor beta chains below, sequenced in a study of blood T cell repertoires in COVID-19. Profiling relied on immunoSEQ multiplex PCR, and the TCRdb table lists in-frame clones only, not all of them. Of about 87,000 clones in the sample, 75% to 90% were seen once. Sequenced material: peripheral blood. The receptors were gathered from a woman of 80 years or more with active or convalescent COVID-19.

This clone was seen once. This chain links TRBV15 with TRBJ2-1; perhaps TRBD1 as D (5 bases). The CDR3 is 15 amino acids. CDR1 is LNHNV, CDR2 YYDKDF, per germline (reference sequence). V was clipped by 0 bases and J by 5 bases, with 11 bases between them. Written as DNA, the CDR3 is TGTGCCACCAGCAGAGATTCCCAGGGAAACAATGAGCAGTTCTTC. This translates into CATSRDSQGNNEQFF.

This clone was recorded once. The rearrangement uses TRBV7-9 and TRBJ2-1, with a weak D call TRBD1 (5 bases). Trimming took off 2 bases at V and 8 bases at J, with 25 bases between the two ends. Germline V lookup: CDR1 SEHNR, CDR2 FQNEAQ (reference sequence). The CDR3 runs to 18 residues. CDR3: CASSLSRVPSPATDEQFF. CDR3 DNA: TGTGCCAGCAGCTTAAGCAGGGTTCCATCCCCCGCGACCGATGAGCAGTTCTTC.

V gene TRBV7-9 combines with J gene TRBJ2-7, with a possible D match to TRBD1 (6 bases). Germline assignment: CDR1 SEHNR and CDR2 FQNEAQ (reference sequence). This CDR3 has 14 residues. V dropped 5 bases and J dropped 2 bases, with 13 bases sitting between them. CDR3 coding DNA: TGTGCCAGCAGCCCCAGACAGGTACCCTACGAGCAGTACTTC. It specifies CASSPRQVPYEQYF.

CDR3 region: CAIREDRVTEAFF. For the CDR3, the DNA is TGTGCCATCAGGGAGGACAGGGTCACTGAAGCTTTCTTT. The J gene is TRBJ1-1, the V gene TRBV10-3; 8 bases match TRBD1. The CDR3 extends over 13 amino acids. The V and J ends lost 6 bases and 4 bases, in that order; junction bases with no gene match: 4. In germline, CDR1 is ENHRY, CDR2 SYGVKD.

The V gene is TRBV5-6, the J gene TRBJ2-3; no definite D call. This CDR3 has 13 amino acids. Germline V lookup: CDR1 SGHDT, CDR2 YYEEEE. V was pared by 10 bases and J by 0 bases, with 12 bases between. The chain's CDR3 is CAVGPGSTDTQYF. CDR3 coding DNA: TGTGCCGTCGGCCCGGGTAGCACAGATACGCAGTATTTT.

This chain joins TRBV27 and TRBJ2-3; 7 bases align to TRBD2. V trimming: 2 bases; J trimming: 1 base; junction bases outside the gene matches: 9. CDR3 length equals 17 residues. CDR1 MNHEY and CDR2 SMNVEV come from the germline V gene (reference sequence). CDR3 loop: CASSLHRPAGGTDTQYF. CDR3 nucleotide sequence: TGTGCCAGCAGTTTACACCGTCCGGCGGGGGGCACAGATACGCAGTATTTT.

This chain uses TRBV29-1 with TRBJ1-5, with a possible D match to TRBD1 (6 bases). The CDR3 runs 13 residues. V lost 5 bases to trimming and J lost 7 bases, with 15 bases between them. CDR1 is SQVTM, CDR2 ANQGSEA, per germline. The CDR3 protein is CSVTQGTGQPQHF. CDR3 sequence (DNA): TGCAGCGTTACACAGGGTACGGGGCAGCCCCAGCATTTT.

In this sample, this clone turned up a few times. DNA of the CDR3: TGTGCCAGCAGCACCGAGGGCCCAGATACGCAGTATTTT. This codes for CASSTEGPDTQYF. The rearrangement uses TRBV12-3 or TRBV12-4 and TRBJ2-3; D is possibly TRBD2 (5 bases). The CDR3 spans 13 residues. V lost 6 bases to trimming and J lost 4 bases, with 11 bases between them.

The chain carries TRBV6-6 and TRBJ1-4, with 7 bases matching TRBD1. Germline V lookup: CDR1 MNHNY, CDR2 SVGAGI (reference sequence). The V and J ends lost 5 bases and 8 bases, in that order; junction bases with no gene match: 11. The CDR3 contains 15 residues. The CDR3 sequence: CASSTLPRGMEKLFF. DNA for the CDR3: TGTGCCAGCAGTACCTTACCCAGGGGGATGGAAAAACTGTTTTTT.

V is TRBV2 and J is TRBJ2-3; the match to TRBD2 covers 10 bases. The CDR3 runs to 16 residues. The V gene end was trimmed by 6 bases and the J gene end by 0 bases; junction bases not matched to a gene: 6. From germline, CDR1 is SNHLY and CDR2 FYNNEI. Here the CDR3 DNA reads TGTGCCAGCAGCCTTAGCGGGAGGCCTAGCACAGATACGCAGTATTTT. Its translation is CASSLSGRPSTDTQYF.

This CDR3 reads CASSPYHHRGNSGNTIYF. The DNA for the CDR3 is TGTGCCAGCAGCCCGTATCATCACAGGGGGAACTCTGGAAACACCATATATTTT. The V call is TRBV14, the J call TRBJ1-3; 8 bases agree with TRBD1. Germline lookup yields CDR1 SGHDN and CDR2 FVKESK. The CDR3 covers 18 residues. Losses at the gene ends were 4 bases for V and 0 bases for J; bases not matched to a gene: 11.

This sequence joins TRBV19 and TRBJ2-2; 10 nucleotides align to TRBD1. The V gene's germline CDR1 is LNHDA and CDR2 SQIVND (reference sequence). This CDR3 has 14 residues. Trimming cost V 7 bases and J 6 bases; bases outside gene matches: 5. The CDR3 reads CASKRTGGSGELFF. CDR3 bases: TGTGCCAGTAAAAGGACAGGGGGTTCCGGGGAGCTGTTTTTT. Filled out from reference TRBV19 and TRBJ2-2, the complete variable domain reads DGGITQSPKYLFRKEGQNVTLSCEQNLNHDAMYWYRQDPGQGLRLIYYSQIVNDFQKGDIAEGYSVSREKKESFPLTVTSAQKNPTAFYLCASKRTGGSGELFFGEGSRLTVL.